Following are 30 T cell receptor beta chains from one sample sequenced in a study of blood T cell repertoires in COVID-19. Data came from immunoSEQ multiplex PCR; TCRdb stores just in-frame clones and leaves some out. Counted here are approximately 250,000 clones, 83% occurring once; the ten biggest clones make up around 6%. The sample comprised peripheral blood. These receptors were obtained from a human donor in a cohort sampled during active COVID-19.

The chain couples TRBV5-1 to TRBJ1-6; TRBD1 aligns across 9 bases. From germline, CDR1 is SGHRS and CDR2 YFSETQ. Trimming took 0 bases from V and 8 from J; bases not matched to a gene: 9. The CDR3 loop spans 17 amino acids. The CDR3: CASSLDLGTGRHSPLHF. CDR3 nucleotide sequence: TGCGCCAGCAGCTTGGATTTGGGGACAGGGCGGCATTCACCCCTCCACTTT.

The chain couples TRBV6-5 to TRBJ2-7; 12 bases agree with TRBD2. The CDR3 loop spans 15 amino acids. The J segment lost 6 bases and the V segment lost 4 bases, leaving 7 bases of the junction unmatched. CDR1 and CDR2 (germline): MNHEY, SVGAGI. The CDR3 loop reads CASSSLAGGQLEQYF. Written as DNA, the CDR3 is TGTGCCAGCAGTTCACTAGCGGGAGGCCAGCTCGAGCAGTACTTC.

Ten or more counts support this clone. The V and J genes are TRBV9 and TRBJ1-2, with TRBD1 matching over 12 bases. The trim removed 2 bases at V and 8 bases at J, leaving 7 bases unmatched. The CDR3 runs 15 residues. Looked up from germline, CDR1 is SGDLS and CDR2 is YYNGEE. CDR3 region: CASSVGTGGMSGYTF. DNA for the CDR3: TGTGCCAGCAGCGTGGGGACAGGGGGCATGAGCGGCTACACCTTC.

This clone was found once. J is TRBJ2-7 and V is TRBV29-1; TRBD1 aligns across 7 bases. V shed 0 bases, J shed 6 bases, and the junction held 5 bases outside the gene matches. The CDR3 has 13 amino acids. CDR1 is SQVTM, CDR2 ANQGSEA, per germline. CDR3 protein: CSVEETGIGEQYF. The CDR3 DNA reads as TGCAGCGTTGAAGAGACAGGGATTGGCGAGCAGTACTTC.

V is TRBV3-1 (or the pseudogene TRBV3-2) and J is TRBJ1-2, with 11 positions matching TRBD1. This CDR3 is 16 amino acids long. V gave up 2 bases and J gave up 8 bases; unmatched junction bases: 10. CDR1 LGHDT and CDR2 YNNKEL come from the germline V gene (reference sequence). CDR3: CASSQRVGQGAQGYTF. In nucleotides, the CDR3 is TGTGCCAGCAGCCAAAGAGTTGGACAGGGGGCGCAAGGCTACACCTTC.

The V call is TRBV6-4, the J call TRBJ2-7; maybe TRBD2 (5 bases). The germline V gene encodes CDR1 MRHNA and CDR2 SNTAGT. V lost 4 bases and J lost 7, with 20 bases in between. There are 15 residues in the CDR3. Here the CDR3 DNA reads TGTGCCAGCAGTGTTAGACCTGCGGGCATTGAAGAGCAGTACTTC. This sequence encodes CASSVRPAGIEEQYF.

A remark on this clone: The same CDR3 can be traced to other DNA sequences in this sample. The chain couples TRBV7-9 to TRBJ1-4, with 7 positions matching TRBD1. The germline V gene encodes CDR1 SEHNR and CDR2 FQNEAQ (reference sequence). The CDR3 contains 14 residues. The V and J ends lost 1 base and 8 bases, in that order; junction bases with no gene match: 4. The CDR3 DNA reads as TGTGCCAGCAGCTTAGGACAGGGAAACGAAAAACTGTTTTTT. Protein sequence: CASSLGQGNEKLFF.

The rearrangement joins TRBV19 to TRBJ2-1; 11 bases are shared with TRBD2. The CDR3 has 16 residues. After removal of 5 bases from V and 4 bases from J, the junction contained 7 bases not matched to a gene. Germline assignment: CDR1 LNHDA and CDR2 SQIVND (reference sequence). CDR3 coding DNA: TGTGCCAGTAGTGCAAGGACTAGCGGGCTATACAATGAGCAGTTCTTC. The encoded protein is CASSARTSGLYNEQFF.

This clone was observed many times. The chain has TRBV5-1 and TRBJ1-3; D gene uncertain. Germline CDR1 and CDR2: SGHRS and YFSETQ. CDR3 length: 15 amino acids. V gave up 4 bases and J gave up 0 bases, with 11 bases separating them. The CDR3 reads CASSQTGSSGNTIYF. The CDR3 DNA reads TGCGCCAGCAGCCAAACCGGGTCCTCTGGAAACACCATATATTTT.

The gene calls are TRBV11-2 and TRBJ1-4; the D gene is possibly TRBD1 (5 bases). Germline assignment: CDR1 SGHAT and CDR2 FQNNGV. V was pared by 3 bases and J by 6 bases, with 14 bases between. This CDR3 has 15 amino acids. CDR3 protein: CASSFLEGPDEKLFF. Here the CDR3 DNA reads TGTGCCAGCAGCTTTTTGGAGGGGCCGGATGAAAAACTGTTTTTT.

This rearrangement joins TRBV11-3 to TRBJ2-3; D may be TRBD1 (5 bases). Trimming stripped 9 bases from V and 2 bases from J, with 12 bases between. Germline V gives CDR1 SGHNT, CDR2 YENEEA. The CDR3 consists of 13 residues. Here the CDR3 DNA reads TGTGCCAGAGAAAAGGGGTACACAGATACGCAGTATTTT. Its protein is CAREKGYTDTQYF.

The chain couples TRBV4-1 to TRBJ2-3, with TRBD2 matching over 9 bases. The trim removed 0 bases at V and 1 base at J, leaving 2 bases unmatched. CDR1 is MGHRA and CDR2 is YSYEKL in the germline V gene. This CDR3 is built from 16 residues. The CDR3 DNA follows: TGCGCCAGCAGCCAAGATTCTAGCGGGGGCACAGATACGCAGTATTTT. Its translation is CASSQDSSGGTDTQYF.

This rearrangement joins TRBV18 to TRBJ2-7, with unresolved D. The CDR3 contains 13 residues. CDR1 is KGHSH, CDR2 LQKENI, per germline. With 3 bases removed from V and 2 bases from J, the gap between germline ends came to 8 bases. The CDR3 coding sequence is TGTGCCAGCTCACCGACTGTTACCTACGAGCAGTACTTC. This translates into CASSPTVTYEQYF.

This chain joins TRBV19 and TRBJ2-3; 8 bases map to TRBD2. Germline CDR1 LNHDA, CDR2 SQIVND (reference sequence). This CDR3 region has 15 residues. Losses at the gene ends were 3 bases for V and 5 bases for J; bases not matched to a gene: 7. CDR3 DNA sequence: TGTGCCAGTAGTATCCCGGGAGGGGCTATAGATACGCAGTATTTT. This gives the protein CASSIPGGAIDTQYF.

The chain is built from TRBV30 and TRBJ1-1, with D unclear. The CDR3 has 14 amino acids. CDR1 and CDR2 from the germline V gene are GTSNPN and SVGIG (reference sequence). V was trimmed by 0 bases and J by 5 bases, leaving 13 bases between them. The CDR3, as DNA: TGTGCCTGGAGTGTCGACTTGGGTCTGACTGAAGCTTTCTTT. It yields the protein CAWSVDLGLTEAFF.

The chain joins TRBV5-1 to TRBJ1-1; TRBD1 might be the D (6 bases). This CDR3 spans 12 amino acids. CDR1 SGHRS and CDR2 YFSETQ come from the germline V gene. The V end was cut by 4 bases, the J end by 3 bases, with 7 bases between. In nucleotides, the CDR3 is TGCGCCAGCAGCCACAGGGACACTGAAGCTTTCTTT. This encodes CASSHRDTEAFF.

To note about this clone: The identical CDR3 is also encoded by other nucleotide sequences in the sample. The V and J genes are TRBV5-1 and TRBJ2-1; a possible D gene is TRBD2 (5 bases). The CDR3 length is 14 residues. Trimming removed 5 bases at V and 3 bases at J, with 12 bases between. Looked up from germline, CDR1 is SGHRS and CDR2 is YFSETQ. In DNA form, the CDR3 reads TGCGCCAGCAGTTCAGGTCGGGACTACAATGAGCAGTTCTTC. Protein: CASSSGRDYNEQFF.

The sample holds one count of this clone. The chain recombines TRBV28 with TRBJ2-2; 9 bases align to TRBD2. J gave up 8 bases and V 7 bases, and 14 bases lay outside the gene matches. Per germline, CDR1 MDHEN and CDR2 SYDVKM. CDR3 length: 16 residues. The CDR3 DNA follows: TGTGCCAGCACTGGGAATGAGGGACTAGCTTTTGGGGAGCTGTTTTTT. Its protein product is CASTGNEGLAFGELFF.

The rearrangement joins TRBV19 to TRBJ2-7, with D unclear. The CDR3 totals 12 residues. V dropped 6 bases and J dropped 3 bases, with 9 bases sitting between them. Looked up from germline, CDR1 is LNHDA and CDR2 is SQIVND (reference sequence). The CDR3 loop reads CASSGSGYEQYF. The CDR3 region has the DNA TGTGCCAGTAGCGGGTCTGGCTACGAGCAGTACTTC.

The rearrangement uses TRBV9 and TRBJ2-7; possibly TRBD2 for D (6 bases). CDR3 size: 15 residues. V was clipped by 4 bases and J by 3 bases, with 17 bases between them. The V gene's germline CDR1 is SGDLS and CDR2 YYNGEE. As DNA, the CDR3 is TGTGCCAGCAGCCCACACCACGGGGGATACTACGAGCAGTACTTC. Its protein product is CASSPHHGGYYEQYF. Drawing the rest from reference TRBV9 and TRBJ2-7, the complete variable domain is DSGVTQTPKHLITATGQRVTLRCSPRSGDLSVYWYQQSLDQGLQFLIQYYNGEERAKGNILERFSAQQFPDLHSELNLSSLELGDSALYFCASSPHHGGYYEQYFGPGTRLTVT.

This clone was observed a few times. The chain employs TRBV12-5 and TRBJ1-5, with 9 bases matching TRBD1. The CDR3 loop spans 15 amino acids. Trimming removed 8 bases from V and 4 bases from J; junction bases left unmatched: 9. CDR1 LGHNT and CDR2 FRNRAP come from the germline V gene. CDR3 loop: CASYLDRGSNQPQHF. The DNA of the CDR3 is TGTGCTAGTTACCTCGACAGGGGGTCGAATCAGCCCCAGCATTTT.

V gene TRBV15 combines with J gene TRBJ2-7; D is possibly TRBD1 (6 bases). Germline CDR1 and CDR2: LNHNV and YYDKDF (reference sequence). V was cut by 1 base and J by 0 bases, with 10 bases left in between. The CDR3 loop spans 15 amino acids. The CDR3 here is CATSRGTVPSYEQYF. The CDR3 DNA reads TGTGCCACCAGCAGAGGGACAGTACCCTCCTACGAGCAGTACTTC.

The chain carries TRBV10-3 and TRBJ1-1; 8 nucleotides match TRBD1. The V and J ends lost 4 bases and 1 base, in that order; junction bases with no gene match: 5. The CDR3 totals 15 residues. The V gene's germline CDR1 is ENHRY and CDR2 SYGVKD. CDR3 in amino acids: CAISAGTGTNTEAFF. CDR3 DNA sequence: TGTGCCATCAGTGCGGGGACAGGTACGAACACTGAAGCTTTCTTT.

The gene calls are TRBV19 and TRBJ1-1; possibly TRBD1 for D (5 bases). This CDR3 spans 13 amino acids. Trimming left V 4 bases short and J 1 base short, with 7 bases between. In germline, CDR1 is LNHDA, CDR2 SQIVND (reference sequence). CDR3 in DNA: TGTGCCAGTAGTACCGGGGGGAACACTGAAGCTTTCTTT. It encodes CASSTGGNTEAFF.

This sequence joins TRBV19 and TRBJ2-4; D is possibly TRBD1 (6 bases). Germline V gives CDR1 LNHDA, CDR2 SQIVND (reference sequence). V lost 6 bases and J lost 4, with 10 bases in between. CDR3 length equals 13 residues. In nucleotides, the CDR3 is TGTGCCAGTAGACGGACAGCAAAAAACATTCAGTACTTC. Translated: CASRRTAKNIQYF.

The chain uses TRBV24-1 and TRBJ2-3; possibly TRBD2 for D (5 bases). CDR1 is KGHDR, CDR2 SFDVKD, per germline. The CDR3 totals 15 residues. V shed 0 bases and J shed 5 bases, with 11 bases lying between them. CDR3 sequence (DNA): TGTGCCACCAGTGATTTGGGGAGTTCAGTAGATACGCAGTATTTT. Translated: CATSDLGSSVDTQYF.

This clone appeared a single time. The CDR3 DNA reads TGCGCCAGCAGCCAAGCTGACCGGGACAGGGAGACTGAAGCTTTCTTT. Its translation is CASSQADRDRETEAFF. The V call is TRBV4-1, the J call TRBJ1-1, with TRBD1 matching 9 bases. V gave up 1 base and J gave up 5 bases; unmatched junction bases: 8. The CDR3 covers 16 residues. Germline lookup yields CDR1 MGHRA and CDR2 YSYEKL.

The V and J genes are TRBV10-1 and TRBJ2-5; TRBD2 matches 10 bases. V gave up 4 bases and J gave up 5 bases; unmatched junction bases: 7. Germline lookup yields CDR1 WNHNN and CDR2 SYGVQD (reference sequence). The CDR3 runs to 15 residues. DNA for the CDR3: TGCGCCAGCAGTGTGAGGACTAGCGGCACGGAGACCCAGTACTTC. Amino acids: CASSVRTSGTETQYF.

The chain couples TRBV6-5 to TRBJ1-1; TRBD1 is a possible D gene (6 bases). Trimming removed 5 bases at V and 4 bases at J, with 14 bases between. This CDR3 region has 14 residues. The germline CDR1 and CDR2 sequences are MNHEY and SVGAGI. This CDR3 is CASSIQGQGTEAFF. The DNA of the CDR3 is TGTGCCAGCAGTATACAGGGCCAGGGCACTGAAGCTTTCTTT.

The chain has TRBV5-1 and TRBJ2-1; 8 nucleotides match TRBD1. J gave up 7 bases and V 0 bases, and 6 bases lay outside the gene matches. The V gene's germline CDR1 is SGHRS and CDR2 YFSETQ. This CDR3 region has 15 residues. In nucleotides, the CDR3 is TGCGCCAGCAGCTTGGGGACAGGGACGGCTAATGAGCAGTTCTTC. Translation gives CASSLGTGTANEQFF.